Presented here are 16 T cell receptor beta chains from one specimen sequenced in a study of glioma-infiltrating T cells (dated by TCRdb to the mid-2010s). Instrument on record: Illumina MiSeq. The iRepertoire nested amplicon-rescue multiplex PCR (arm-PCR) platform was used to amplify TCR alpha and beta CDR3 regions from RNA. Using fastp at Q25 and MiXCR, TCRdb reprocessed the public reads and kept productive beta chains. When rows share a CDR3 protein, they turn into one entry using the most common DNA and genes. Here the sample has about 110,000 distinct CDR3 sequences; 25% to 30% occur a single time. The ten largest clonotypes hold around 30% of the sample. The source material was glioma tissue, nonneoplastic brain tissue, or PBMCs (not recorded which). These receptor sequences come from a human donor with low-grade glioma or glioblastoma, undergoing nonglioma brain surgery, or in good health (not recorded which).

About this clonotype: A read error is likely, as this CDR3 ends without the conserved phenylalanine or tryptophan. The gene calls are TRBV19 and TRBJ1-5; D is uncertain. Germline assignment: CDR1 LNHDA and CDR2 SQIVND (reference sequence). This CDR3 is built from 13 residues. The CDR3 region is CASSMGRDQLQHS. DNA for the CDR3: TGTGCCAGTAGTATGGGCCGGGATCAGCTCCAGCATTCT.

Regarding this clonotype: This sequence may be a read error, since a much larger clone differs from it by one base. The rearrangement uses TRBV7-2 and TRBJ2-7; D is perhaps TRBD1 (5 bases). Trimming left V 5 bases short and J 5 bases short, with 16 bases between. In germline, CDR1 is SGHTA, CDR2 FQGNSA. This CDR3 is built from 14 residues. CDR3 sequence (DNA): TGTGCCAGCAGCCACCAGGGCTCGGGCCACGAGCAGTACTTC. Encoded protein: CASSHQGSGHEQYF.

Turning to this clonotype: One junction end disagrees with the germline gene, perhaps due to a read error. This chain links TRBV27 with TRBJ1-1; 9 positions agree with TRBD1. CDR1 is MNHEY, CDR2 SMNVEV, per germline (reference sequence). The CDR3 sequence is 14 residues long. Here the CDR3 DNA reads TGTGCCAGCAGCTTAGGGACAGGGAATACTGAAGCTTTTTTT. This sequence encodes CASSLGTGNTEAFF.

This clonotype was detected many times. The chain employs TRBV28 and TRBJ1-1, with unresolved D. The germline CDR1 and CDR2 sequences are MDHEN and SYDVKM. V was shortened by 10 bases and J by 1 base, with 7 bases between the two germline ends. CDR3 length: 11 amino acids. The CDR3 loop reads CATLGNTEAFF. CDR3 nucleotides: TGTGCCACCTTGGGGAACACTGAAGCTTTCTTT. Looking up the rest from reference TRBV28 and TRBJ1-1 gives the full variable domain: DVKVTQSSRYLVKRTGEKVFLECVQDMDHENMFWYRQDPGLGLRLIYFSYDVKMKEKGDIPEGYSVSREKKERFSLILESASTNQTSMYLCATLGNTEAFFGQGTRLTVV.

DNA of the CDR3: TGTGCCAGCAGTCACGTCAGACAGTCCTACAATGAGCAGTACTTC. Its translation is CASSHVRQSYNEQYF. The genes are TRBV6-1 and TRBJ2-7, with D possibly TRBD1 on 5 matching bases. CDR1 is MNHNS and CDR2 is SASEGT in the germline V gene. The CDR3 totals 15 residues. The V and J ends lost 5 bases and 7 bases respectively, with 21 bases between them.

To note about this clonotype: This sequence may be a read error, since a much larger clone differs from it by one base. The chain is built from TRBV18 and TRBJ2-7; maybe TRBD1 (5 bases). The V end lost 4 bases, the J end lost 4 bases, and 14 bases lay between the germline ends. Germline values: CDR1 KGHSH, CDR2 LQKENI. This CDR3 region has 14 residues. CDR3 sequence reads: CASSQLVTAYEQYF. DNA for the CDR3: TGTGCCAGCTCACAGTTAGTGACAGCTTACGAGCAGTACTTC.

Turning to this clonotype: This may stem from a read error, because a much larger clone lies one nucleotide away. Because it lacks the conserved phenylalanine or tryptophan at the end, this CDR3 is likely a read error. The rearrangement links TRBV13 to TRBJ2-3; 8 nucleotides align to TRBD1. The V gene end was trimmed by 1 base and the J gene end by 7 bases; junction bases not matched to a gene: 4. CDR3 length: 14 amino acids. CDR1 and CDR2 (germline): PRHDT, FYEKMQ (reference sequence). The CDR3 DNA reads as TGTGCCAGCAGCTTAGAACAGGGGGGAAATACGCAGTATTTA. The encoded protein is CASSLEQGGNTQYL.

Here the CDR3 DNA reads TGTGCCAGCAGTCTCGCCGGGAGTGGCGACGAGCAGTACTTC. As protein: CASSLAGSGDEQYF. The gene calls are TRBV5-4 and TRBJ2-7, with D possibly matching TRBD2 (6 bases). This CDR3 comprises 14 residues. Trimming stripped 5 bases from V and 5 bases from J, with 17 bases between. Germline V gene sequence: CDR1 SGHNT, CDR2 YYREEE (reference sequence).

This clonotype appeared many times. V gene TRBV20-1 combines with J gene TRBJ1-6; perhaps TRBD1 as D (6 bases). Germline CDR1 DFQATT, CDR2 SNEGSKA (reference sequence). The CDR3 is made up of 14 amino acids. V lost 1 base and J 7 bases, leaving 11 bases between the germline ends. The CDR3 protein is CSARGTGRNSPLHF. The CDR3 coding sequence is TGCAGTGCTAGAGGCACAGGGAGGAATTCACCCCTCCACTTT.

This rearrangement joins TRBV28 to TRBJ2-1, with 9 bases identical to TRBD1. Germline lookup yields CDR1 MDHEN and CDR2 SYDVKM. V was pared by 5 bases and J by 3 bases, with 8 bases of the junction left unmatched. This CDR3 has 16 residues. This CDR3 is CASSITGQGVYNEQFF. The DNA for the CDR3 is TGTGCCAGCAGTATTACGGGACAGGGCGTCTACAATGAGCAGTTCTTC.

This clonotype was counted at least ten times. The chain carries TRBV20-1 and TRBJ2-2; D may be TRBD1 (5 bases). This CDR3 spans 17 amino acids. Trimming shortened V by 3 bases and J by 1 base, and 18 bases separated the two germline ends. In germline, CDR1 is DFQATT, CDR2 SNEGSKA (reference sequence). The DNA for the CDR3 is TGCAGTGCTAGGAGATTGTTAGAAACAGGGAACACCGGGGAGCTGTTTTTT. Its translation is CSARRLLETGNTGELFF.

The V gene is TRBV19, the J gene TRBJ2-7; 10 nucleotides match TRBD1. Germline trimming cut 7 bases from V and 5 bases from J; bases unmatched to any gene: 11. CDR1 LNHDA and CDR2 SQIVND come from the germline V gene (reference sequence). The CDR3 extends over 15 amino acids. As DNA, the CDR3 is TGTGCCAGTAAGGGACGACAGGGGGCTTTAAACGAGCAGTACTTC. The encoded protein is CASKGRQGALNEQYF. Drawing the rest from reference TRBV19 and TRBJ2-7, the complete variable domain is DGGITQSPKYLFRKEGQNVTLSCEQNLNHDAMYWYRQDPGQGLRLIYYSQIVNDFQKGDIAEGYSVSREKKESFPLTVTSAQKNPTAFYLCASKGRQGALNEQYFGPGTRLTVT.

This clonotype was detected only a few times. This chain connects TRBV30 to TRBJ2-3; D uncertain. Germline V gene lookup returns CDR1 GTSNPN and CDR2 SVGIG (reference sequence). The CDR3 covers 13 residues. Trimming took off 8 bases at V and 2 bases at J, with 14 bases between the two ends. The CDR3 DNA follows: TGTGCCCACAACTTCCTCACCACAGATACGCAGTATTTT. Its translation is CAHNFLTTDTQYF.

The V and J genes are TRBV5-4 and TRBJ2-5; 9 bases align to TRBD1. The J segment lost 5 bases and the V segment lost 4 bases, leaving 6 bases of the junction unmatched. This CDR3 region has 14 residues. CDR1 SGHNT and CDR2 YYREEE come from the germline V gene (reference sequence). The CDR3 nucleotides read TGTGCCAGCAGCCAAAACAGGGGGCAGGAGACCCAGTACTTC. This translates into CASSQNRGQETQYF.

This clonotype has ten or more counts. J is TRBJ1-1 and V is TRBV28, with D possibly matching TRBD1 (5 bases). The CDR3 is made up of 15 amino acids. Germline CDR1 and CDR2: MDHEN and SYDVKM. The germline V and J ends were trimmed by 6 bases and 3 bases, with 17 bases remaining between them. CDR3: CASSRGRGTYTEAFF. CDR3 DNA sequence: TGTGCCAGCAGCCGGGGGAGGGGAACGTACACTGAAGCTTTCTTT. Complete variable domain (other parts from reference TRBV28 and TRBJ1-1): DVKVTQSSRYLVKRTGEKVFLECVQDMDHENMFWYRQDPGLGLRLIYFSYDVKMKEKGDIPEGYSVSREKKERFSLILESASTNQTSMYLCASSRGRGTYTEAFFGQGTRLTVV.

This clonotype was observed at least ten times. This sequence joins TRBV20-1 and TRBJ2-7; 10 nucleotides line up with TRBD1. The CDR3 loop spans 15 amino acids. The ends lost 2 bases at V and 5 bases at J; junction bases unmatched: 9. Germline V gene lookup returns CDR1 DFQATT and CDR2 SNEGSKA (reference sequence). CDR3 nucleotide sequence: TGCAGTGCTAGACCATACTTCGGGACAGGGGACGAGCAGTACTTC. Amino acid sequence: CSARPYFGTGDEQYF.